This T cell receptor (beta chain) is drawn from a study of identifying expanded T cells in peripheral blood. Trimming removed 2 bases from V and 7 bases from J; junction bases left unmatched: 10. This CDR3 has 15 amino acids. Looked up from germline, CDR1 is SEHNR and CDR2 is FQNEAQ (reference sequence). Study conclusions and caveats: Over two and four weeks, about 15 and 19 clones changed, versus more than 1 between replicates. Two-week clone count variance significantly increased as total template count grew.

Sequenced by immunoSEQ multiplex PCR; TCRdb stores in-frame clones only, minus some. The table includes about 82,000 clones, 80% to 90% detected once. Healthy donors had no documented immune events, such as infections, while sampled. As regards this clone: What it recognizes is unknown.

Sample: blood. This chain uses TRBV7-9 with TRBJ2-7, with 8 nucleotides matching TRBD2. The clonotype comes from a person aged 18 to 70 in good health. CDR3 loop: CASSLSGGTGREQYF. CDR3 DNA sequence: TGTGCCAGCAGCTTATCGGGAGGGACGGGTCGTGAGCAGTACTTC.